Each of the 16 T cell receptor beta chains below was sequenced from the same sample in a study of blood T cell repertoires in COVID-19 (dated by TCRdb to the early 2020s). Library generation was performed with the immunoSEQ multiplex PCR assay. This immuneACCESS table, as held by TCRdb, lists in-frame sequences with V and J called but not all clones. Of the missing ones, under half trace to an unresolved V gene in checked studies; the others have no known cause. The sample data list about 420,000 clones, and around nine tenths of these were observed just once. Clones ranked in the top ten supply about 0.91% of the sample. The sequenced sample was peripheral blood. All receptors derive from a man aged 18-30 years with COVID-19, enrolled during active disease.

V and J are TRBV10-3 and TRBJ1-3; D is uncertain. Trimming left V 3 bases short and J 0 bases short, with 6 bases between. This CDR3 has 14 residues. Germline V gene data show CDR1 as ENHRY and CDR2 as SYGVKD. This CDR3 reads CAISDGGSGNTIYF. CDR3 DNA: TGTGCCATCAGTGACGGCGGCTCTGGAAACACCATATATTTT.

This chain's CDR3 is CASISDPGVKAFF. Written as DNA, the CDR3 is TGTGCCAGCATCTCCGACCCAGGGGTAAAAGCTTTCTTT. The V call is TRBV7-9, the J call TRBJ1-1; perhaps TRBD1 as D (6 bases). The germline V and J ends were trimmed by 7 bases and 9 bases, with 18 bases remaining between them. Germline values: CDR1 SEHNR, CDR2 FQNEAQ (reference sequence). The CDR3 totals 13 residues.

The chain carries TRBV5-6 and TRBJ2-7; TRBD1 might be the D (6 bases). Germline V gives CDR1 SGHDT, CDR2 YYEEEE. Trimming took 1 base from V and 5 from J, leaving 10 bases between them. The CDR3 totals 13 residues. The CDR3 nucleotides are TGTGCCAGCAGCTTGCAGGGGAAGAACGAGCAGTACTTC. This gives the protein CASSLQGKNEQYF.

V gene TRBV30 combines with J gene TRBJ1-1; D perhaps matches TRBD1 (5 bases). The CDR3 consists of 15 residues. CDR1 and CDR2 (germline): GTSNPN, SVGIG (reference sequence). V lost 0 bases and J lost 4, with 15 bases in between. CDR3 sequence reads: CAWSVLLGRVTEAFF. CDR3 bases: TGTGCCTGGAGTGTACTCTTAGGCAGGGTCACTGAAGCTTTCTTT.

Only a few counts were recorded for this clone. The chain joins TRBV6-6 to TRBJ1-5, with D possibly TRBD1 on 6 matching bases. The CDR3 covers 14 residues. Germline V lookup: CDR1 MNHNY, CDR2 SVGAGI (reference sequence). Trimming left V 2 bases short and J 1 base short, with 6 bases between. The CDR3 coding sequence is TGTGCCAGCAGTTACAGGGGGAGCAATCAGCCCCAGCATTTT. This translates into CASSYRGSNQPQHF.

The chain carries TRBV4-1 and TRBJ2-3; D is ambiguous. The CDR3 has 13 amino acids. Trimming left V 1 base short and J 4 bases short, with 6 bases between. Germline V gene lookup returns CDR1 MGHRA and CDR2 YSYEKL. In DNA form, the CDR3 reads TGCGCCAGCAGCCAAGCCATCCCAGATACGCAGTATTTT. It is translated as CASSQAIPDTQYF.

V gene TRBV5-6 combines with J gene TRBJ1-2; D is uncertain. CDR3 length equals 13 residues. The germline CDR1 and CDR2 sequences are SGHDT and YYEEEE. Trimming stripped 0 bases from V and 8 bases from J, with 11 bases between. The DNA of the CDR3 is TGTGCCAGCAGCTTGGGGCCCCGAGGCGGCTACACCTTC. It codes for CASSLGPRGGYTF.

The sample holds a few counts of this clone. The chain carries TRBV11-2 and TRBJ1-6; 8 bases match TRBD1. CDR3 size: 15 residues. Trimming removed 5 bases from V and 2 bases from J; junction bases left unmatched: 2. Germline V gene lookup returns CDR1 SGHAT and CDR2 FQNNGV. For the CDR3, the DNA is TGTGCCAGCAGCGCACAGGGGGCCTATAATTCACCCCTCCACTTT. It translates to CASSAQGAYNSPLHF.

This sequence joins TRBV11-3 and TRBJ2-5; TRBD2 agrees at 10 bases. The germline V gene encodes CDR1 SGHNT and CDR2 YENEEA. V was clipped by 2 bases and J by 5 bases; unmatched bases: 8. The CDR3 is 16 amino acids. The CDR3 DNA sequence: TGTGCCAGCAGCTTAATGGTAGCGGGAGGTGGGGAGACCCAGTACTTC. Translated, it gives CASSLMVAGGGETQYF.

This chain links TRBV5-1 with TRBJ1-5; 7 positions match TRBD1. Germline V lookup: CDR1 SGHRS, CDR2 YFSETQ. The CDR3 covers 14 residues. The J segment lost 2 bases and the V segment lost 1 base, leaving 0 bases of the junction unmatched. The CDR3 sequence: CASSLTGGNQPQHF. DNA for the CDR3: TGCGCCAGCAGCTTGACAGGGGGCAATCAGCCCCAGCATTTT. The whole variable domain, remainder taken from reference TRBV5-1 and TRBJ1-5, is KAGVTQTPRYLIKTRGQQVTLSCSPISGHRSVSWYQQTPGQGLQFLFEYFSETQRNKGNFPGRFSGRQFSNSRSEMNVSTLELGDSALYLCASSLTGGNQPQHFGDGTRLSIL.

The chain carries TRBV6-6 and TRBJ2-3; 9 nucleotides agree with TRBD2. The length of the CDR3 is 12 residues. CDR1 is MNHNY, CDR2 SVGAGI, per germline (reference sequence). With V trimmed by 2 bases and J by 12 bases, 3 bases remained unmatched. CDR3 residues: CASSYASGDQYF. CDR3 in DNA: TGTGCCAGCAGTTACGCTAGCGGGGACCAGTATTTT.

V is TRBV5-1 and J is TRBJ2-1; 7 nucleotides line up with TRBD2. Germline V gene lookup returns CDR1 SGHRS and CDR2 YFSETQ. The CDR3 contains 14 residues. J gave up 8 bases and V 5 bases, and 10 bases lay outside the gene matches. The CDR3 loop reads CASSPGGNSDEQFF. Written as DNA, the CDR3 is TGCGCCAGCAGTCCCGGGGGGAACAGCGATGAGCAGTTCTTC.

The rearrangement uses TRBV13 and TRBJ1-1; 12 nucleotides line up with TRBD1. Germline V CDR1 and CDR2: PRHDT, FYEKMQ (reference sequence). Trimming took 6 bases from V and 10 from J; bases not matched to a gene: 12. CDR3 size: 15 residues. The CDR3 DNA sequence: TGTGCCAGCAGGAGATGGGACAGGGGGCTGGGAGGAGCTTTCTTT. Its translation: CASRRWDRGLGGAFF.

In regard to this clone: The same CDR3 arises from other DNA sequences in this sample as well. The J gene is TRBJ2-5, the V gene TRBV5-1; perhaps TRBD2 as D (5 bases). The CDR3 has 14 amino acids. Germline CDR1 and CDR2: SGHRS and YFSETQ. The ends were cut back, 0 bases at V and 0 bases at J, with 6 bases in the middle. CDR3 protein: CASSLAGNQETQYF. Written as DNA, the CDR3 is TGCGCCAGCAGCTTGGCCGGGAACCAAGAGACCCAGTACTTC.

This clone is a singleton in its sample. This chain links TRBV3-1 (or the pseudogene TRBV3-2) with TRBJ2-4, with a tentative D call TRBD1 (5 bases). V gave up 3 bases and J gave up 6 bases, with 6 bases separating them. The CDR3 contains 12 residues. Germline values: CDR1 LGHDT, CDR2 YNNKEL (reference sequence). CDR3: CASSQQGNIQYF. CDR3 DNA sequence: TGTGCCAGCAGCCAGCAGGGAAACATTCAGTACTTC.

Notes on this clone: The DNA is left out, because the CDR3 cannot be placed on it with certainty; the CDR3 is given as TCRdb lists it. The chain recombines TRBV21-1 with TRBJ2-1; the D call TRBD2 from the table was never checked on the DNA. TRBV21-1 is annotated as a pseudogene. The CDR3 is made up of 16 amino acids, end residues included. CDR3 amino acids: CASSPRVAGGINEQFF.